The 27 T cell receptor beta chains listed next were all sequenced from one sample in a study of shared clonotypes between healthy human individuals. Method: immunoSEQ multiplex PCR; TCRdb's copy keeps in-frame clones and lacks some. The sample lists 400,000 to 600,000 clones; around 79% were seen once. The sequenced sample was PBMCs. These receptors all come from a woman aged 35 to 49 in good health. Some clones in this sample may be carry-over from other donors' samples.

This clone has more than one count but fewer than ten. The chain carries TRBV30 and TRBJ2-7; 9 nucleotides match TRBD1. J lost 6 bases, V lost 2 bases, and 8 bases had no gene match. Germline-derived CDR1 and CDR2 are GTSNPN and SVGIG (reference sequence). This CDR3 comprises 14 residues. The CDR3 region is CAWSKGTGSVEQYF. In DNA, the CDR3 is TGTGCCTGGAGTAAGGGGACAGGGAGTGTCGAGCAGTACTTC.

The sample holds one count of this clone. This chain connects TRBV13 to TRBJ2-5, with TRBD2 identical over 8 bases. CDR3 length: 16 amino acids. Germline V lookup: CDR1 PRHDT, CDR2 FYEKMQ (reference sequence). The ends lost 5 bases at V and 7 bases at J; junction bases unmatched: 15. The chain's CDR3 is CASSRPGLEGGGTQYF. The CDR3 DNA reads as TGTGCCAGCAGCCGGCCGGGACTAGAGGGAGGCGGGACCCAGTACTTC.

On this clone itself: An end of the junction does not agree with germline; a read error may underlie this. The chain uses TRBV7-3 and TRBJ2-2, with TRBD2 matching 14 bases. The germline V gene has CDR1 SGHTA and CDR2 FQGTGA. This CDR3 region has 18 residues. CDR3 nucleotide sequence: TGTGCCAGCAGCTTCAACGTGACTAGCGGGAGGGATGACCGGGGAGCTGTTTTT. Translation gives CASSFNVTSGRDDRGAVF.

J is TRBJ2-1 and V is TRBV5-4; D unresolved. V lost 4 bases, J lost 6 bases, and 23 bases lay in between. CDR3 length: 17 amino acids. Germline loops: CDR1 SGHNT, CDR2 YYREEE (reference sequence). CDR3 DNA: TGTGCCAGCAGCGCCCCGCCTGGTCGAAGCGTAGGCAATGAGCAGTTCTTC. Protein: CASSAPPGRSVGNEQFF. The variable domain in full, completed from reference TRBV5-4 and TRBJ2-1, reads ETGVTQSPTHLIKTRGQQVTLRCSSQSGHNTVSWYQQALGQGPQFIFQYYREEENGRGNFPPRFSGLQFPNYSSELNVNALELDDSALYLCASSAPPGRSVGNEQFFGPGTRLTVL.

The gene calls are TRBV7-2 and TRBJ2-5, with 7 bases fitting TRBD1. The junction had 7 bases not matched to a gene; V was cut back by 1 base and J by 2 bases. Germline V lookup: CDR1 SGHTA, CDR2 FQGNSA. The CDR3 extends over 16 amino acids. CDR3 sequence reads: CASSLVRGQDQETQYF. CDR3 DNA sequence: TGTGCCAGCAGCTTAGTAAGGGGGCAGGATCAAGAGACCCAGTACTTC. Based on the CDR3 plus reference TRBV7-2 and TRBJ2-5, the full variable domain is GAGVSQSPSNKVTEKGKDVELRCDPISGHTALYWYRQSLGQGLEFLIYFQGNSAPDKSGLPSDRFSAERTGGSVSTLTIQRTQQEDSAVYLCASSLVRGQDQETQYFGPGTRLLVL.

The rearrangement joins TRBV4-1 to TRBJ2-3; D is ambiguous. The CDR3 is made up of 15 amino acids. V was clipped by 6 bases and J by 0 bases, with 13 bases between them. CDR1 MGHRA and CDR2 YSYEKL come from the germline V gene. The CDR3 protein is CASRSTSQSTDTQYF. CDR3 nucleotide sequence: TGCGCCAGCAGGAGTACCTCCCAGAGCACAGATACGCAGTATTTT.

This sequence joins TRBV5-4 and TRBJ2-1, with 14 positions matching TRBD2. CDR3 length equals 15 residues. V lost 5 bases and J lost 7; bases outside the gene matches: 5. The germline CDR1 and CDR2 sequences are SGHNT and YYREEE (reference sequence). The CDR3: CASRSGTSGSNEQFF. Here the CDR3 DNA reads TGTGCCAGCAGGTCCGGGACTAGCGGGAGTAATGAGCAGTTCTTC.

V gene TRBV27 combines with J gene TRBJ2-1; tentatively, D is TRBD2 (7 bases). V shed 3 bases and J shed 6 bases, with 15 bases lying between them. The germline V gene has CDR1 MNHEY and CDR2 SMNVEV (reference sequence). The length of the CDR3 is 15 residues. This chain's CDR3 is CASSLGGALSNEQFF. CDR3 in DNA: TGTGCCAGCAGTTTGGGGGGGGCCCTAAGCAATGAGCAGTTCTTC.

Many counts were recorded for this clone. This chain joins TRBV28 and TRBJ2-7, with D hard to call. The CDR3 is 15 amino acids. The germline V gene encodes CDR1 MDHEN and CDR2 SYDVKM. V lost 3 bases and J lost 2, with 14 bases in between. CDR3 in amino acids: CASSFLRYSPYEQYF. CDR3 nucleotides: TGTGCCAGCAGTTTCCTCCGCTACTCACCCTACGAGCAGTACTTC. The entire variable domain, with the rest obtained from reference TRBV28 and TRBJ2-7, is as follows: DVKVTQSSRYLVKRTGEKVFLECVQDMDHENMFWYRQDPGLGLRLIYFSYDVKMKEKGDIPEGYSVSREKKERFSLILESASTNQTSMYLCASSFLRYSPYEQYFGPGTRLTVT.

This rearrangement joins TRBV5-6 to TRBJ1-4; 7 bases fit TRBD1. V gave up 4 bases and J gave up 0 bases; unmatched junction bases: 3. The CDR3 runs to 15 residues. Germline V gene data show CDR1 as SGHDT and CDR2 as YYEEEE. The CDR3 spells CASSTTGATNEKLFF. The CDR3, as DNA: TGTGCCAGCAGCACTACAGGGGCAACTAATGAAAAACTGTTTTTT.

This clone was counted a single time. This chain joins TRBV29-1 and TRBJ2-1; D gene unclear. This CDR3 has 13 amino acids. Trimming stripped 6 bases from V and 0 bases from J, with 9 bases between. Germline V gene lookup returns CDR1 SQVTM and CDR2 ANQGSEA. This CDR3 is CSVPAVSYNEQFF. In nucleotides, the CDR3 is TGCAGCGTCCCAGCTGTCTCCTACAATGAGCAGTTCTTC.

The CDR3 protein is CASSPRIGMASGITNIQYF. For the CDR3, the DNA is TGTGCCAGCTCACCACGTATAGGTATGGCTAGCGGGATAACGAACATTCAGTACTTC. V gene TRBV18 combines with J gene TRBJ2-4; TRBD2 matches at 9 bases. J was trimmed by 7 bases and V by 1 base; bases with no gene match: 17. The CDR3 is 19 amino acids. Germline V lookup: CDR1 KGHSH, CDR2 LQKENI.

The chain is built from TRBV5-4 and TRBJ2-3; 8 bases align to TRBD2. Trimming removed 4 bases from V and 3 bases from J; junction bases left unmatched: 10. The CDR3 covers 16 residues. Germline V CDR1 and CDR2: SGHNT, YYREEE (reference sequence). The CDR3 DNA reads TGTGCCAGCAGCCAAAGTCCCTCTAGCGGGACAGATACGCAGTATTTT. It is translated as CASSQSPSSGTDTQYF.

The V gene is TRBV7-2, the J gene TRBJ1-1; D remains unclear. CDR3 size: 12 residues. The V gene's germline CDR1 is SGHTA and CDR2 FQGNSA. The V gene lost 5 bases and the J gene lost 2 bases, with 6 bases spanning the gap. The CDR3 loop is CASSQSNTEAFF. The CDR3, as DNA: TGTGCCAGCAGCCAAAGTAACACTGAAGCTTTCTTT.

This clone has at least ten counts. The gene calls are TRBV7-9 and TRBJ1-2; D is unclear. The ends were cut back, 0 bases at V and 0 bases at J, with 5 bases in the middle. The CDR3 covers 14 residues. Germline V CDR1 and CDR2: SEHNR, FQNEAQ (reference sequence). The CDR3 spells CASSLAVANYGYTF. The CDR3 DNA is TGTGCCAGCAGCTTAGCCGTGGCTAACTATGGCTACACCTTC.

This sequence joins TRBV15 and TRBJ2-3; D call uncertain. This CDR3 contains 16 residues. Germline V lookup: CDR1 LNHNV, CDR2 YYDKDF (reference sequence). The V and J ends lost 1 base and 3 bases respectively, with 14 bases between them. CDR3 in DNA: TGTGCCACCAGCAGAGGTCCCCTACTCTTTACAGATACGCAGTATTTT. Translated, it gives CATSRGPLLFTDTQYF.

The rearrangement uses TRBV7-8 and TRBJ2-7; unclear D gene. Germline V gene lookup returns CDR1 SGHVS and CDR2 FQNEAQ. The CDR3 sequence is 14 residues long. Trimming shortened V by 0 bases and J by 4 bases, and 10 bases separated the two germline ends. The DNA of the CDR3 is TGTGCCAGCAGCTTAGCCCTTAGTGTGTACGAGCAGTACTTC. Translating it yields CASSLALSVYEQYF.

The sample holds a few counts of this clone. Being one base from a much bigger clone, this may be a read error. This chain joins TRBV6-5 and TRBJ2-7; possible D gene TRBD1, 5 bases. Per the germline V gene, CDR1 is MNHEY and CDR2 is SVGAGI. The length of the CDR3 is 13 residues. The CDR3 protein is CASRLDSSYEQHF. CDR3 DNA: TGTGCCAGCAGGCTCGACAGCTCCTACGAGCAGCACTTC.

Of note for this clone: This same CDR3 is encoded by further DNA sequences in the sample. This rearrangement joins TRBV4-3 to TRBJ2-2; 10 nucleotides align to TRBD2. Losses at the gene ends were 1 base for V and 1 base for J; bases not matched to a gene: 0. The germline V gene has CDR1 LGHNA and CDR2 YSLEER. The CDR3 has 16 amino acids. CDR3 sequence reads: CASSQGLAGNTGELFF. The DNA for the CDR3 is TGCGCCAGCAGCCAAGGACTAGCGGGGAACACCGGGGAGCTGTTTTTT.

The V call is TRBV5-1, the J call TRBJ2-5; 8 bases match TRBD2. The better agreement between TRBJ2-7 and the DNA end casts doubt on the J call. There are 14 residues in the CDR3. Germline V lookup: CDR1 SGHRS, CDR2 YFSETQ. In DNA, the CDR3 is TGCGCCAGCGCAGCGGGAGCCAACTCCTACGAGCAGTACTTC. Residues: CASAAGANSYEQYF.

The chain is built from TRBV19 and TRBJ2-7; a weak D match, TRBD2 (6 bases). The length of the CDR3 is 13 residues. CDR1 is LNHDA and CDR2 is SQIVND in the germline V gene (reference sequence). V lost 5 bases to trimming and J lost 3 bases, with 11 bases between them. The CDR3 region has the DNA TGTGCCAGTAGTTCCGCTAGCGACTACGAGCAGTACTTC. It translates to CASSSASDYEQYF.

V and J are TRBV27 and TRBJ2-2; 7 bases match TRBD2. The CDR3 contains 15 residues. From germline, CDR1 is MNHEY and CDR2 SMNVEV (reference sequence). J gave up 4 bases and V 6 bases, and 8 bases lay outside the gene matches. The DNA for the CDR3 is TGTGCCAGCAGCCCCACCGGGAGGTTCACCGGGGAGCTGTTTTTT. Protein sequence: CASSPTGRFTGELFF.

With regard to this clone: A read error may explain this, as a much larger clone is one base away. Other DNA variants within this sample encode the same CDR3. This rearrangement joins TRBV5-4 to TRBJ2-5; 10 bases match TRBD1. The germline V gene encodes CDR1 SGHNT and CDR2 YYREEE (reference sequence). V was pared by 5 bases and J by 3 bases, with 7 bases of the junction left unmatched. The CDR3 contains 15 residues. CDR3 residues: CASSLPGTGEETQYF. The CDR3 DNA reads TGTGCCAGCAGTTTGCCAGGGACAGGGGAAGAGACCCAGTACTTC.

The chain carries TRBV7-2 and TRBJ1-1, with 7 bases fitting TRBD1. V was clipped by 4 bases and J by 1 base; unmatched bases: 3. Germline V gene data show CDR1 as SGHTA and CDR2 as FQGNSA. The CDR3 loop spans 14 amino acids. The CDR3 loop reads CASSSWTGNTEAFF. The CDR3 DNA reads TGTGCCAGCAGCTCCTGGACAGGGAACACTGAAGCTTTCTTT. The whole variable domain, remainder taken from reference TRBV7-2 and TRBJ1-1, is GAGVSQSPSNKVTEKGKDVELRCDPISGHTALYWYRQSLGQGLEFLIYFQGNSAPDKSGLPSDRFSAERTGGSVSTLTIQRTQQEDSAVYLCASSSWTGNTEAFFGQGTRLTVV.

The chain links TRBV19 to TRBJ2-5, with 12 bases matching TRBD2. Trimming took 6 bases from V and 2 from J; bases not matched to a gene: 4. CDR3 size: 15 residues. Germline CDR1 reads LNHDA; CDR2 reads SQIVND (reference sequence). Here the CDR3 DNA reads TGTGCCAGTAGGAAGACTAGCGGGAGTCAAGAGACCCAGTACTTC. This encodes CASRKTSGSQETQYF.

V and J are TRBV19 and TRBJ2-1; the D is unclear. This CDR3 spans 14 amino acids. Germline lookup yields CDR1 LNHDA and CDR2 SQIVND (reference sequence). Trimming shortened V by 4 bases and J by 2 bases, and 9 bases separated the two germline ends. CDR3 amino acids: CASSNQFTYNEQFF. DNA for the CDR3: TGTGCCAGTAGTAACCAGTTTACCTACAATGAGCAGTTCTTC. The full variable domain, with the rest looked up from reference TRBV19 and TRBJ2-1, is DGGITQSPKYLFRKEGQNVTLSCEQNLNHDAMYWYRQDPGQGLRLIYYSQIVNDFQKGDIAEGYSVSREKKESFPLTVTSAQKNPTAFYLCASSNQFTYNEQFFGPGTRLTVL.

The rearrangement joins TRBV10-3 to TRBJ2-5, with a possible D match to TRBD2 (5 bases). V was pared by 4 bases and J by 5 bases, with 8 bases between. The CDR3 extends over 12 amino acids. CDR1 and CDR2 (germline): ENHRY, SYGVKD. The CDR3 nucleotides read TGTGCCATCAGTGGGGAGCCCGAGACCCAGTACTTC. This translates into CAISGEPETQYF.